A single sample gave rise to the 18 T cell receptor beta chains below, sequenced in a study of T cell repertoires in ileal Crohn's disease (dated by TCRdb to the late 2010s). Library creation used the immunoSEQ multiplex PCR assay. The table comes from immuneACCESS by way of TCRdb, which keeps in-frame sequences with V and J called. Part of the clones is missing from these tables; in studies checked, under half for an unresolved V gene and the rest for unknown reasons. Recorded for this sample are tens of thousands of clones; about three quarters of them occurred a single time. Jointly, the top ten make up around 5.4% of the sample. Sequencing input: ileal tissue. The receptors were gathered from an adult with Crohn's disease.

This chain joins TRBV18 and TRBJ1-6; D remains ambiguous. The CDR3 extends over 14 amino acids. Looked up from germline, CDR1 is KGHSH and CDR2 is LQKENI. The ends were cut back, 2 bases at V and 9 bases at J, with 11 bases in the middle. The CDR3 bases are TGTGCCAGCTCACCAGGGCAGCTCGGTTCACCCCTCCACTTT. This encodes CASSPGQLGSPLHF.

This chain uses TRBV28 with TRBJ1-2; a possible D gene is TRBD1 (5 bases). CDR1 is MDHEN, CDR2 SYDVKM, per germline. The CDR3 has 15 amino acids. V was cut by 5 bases and J by 0 bases, with 13 bases left in between. The CDR3 DNA reads as TGTGCCAGCAGTAGAGACAGTATAGCTAACTATGGCTACACCTTC. This encodes CASSRDSIANYGYTF.

This chain connects TRBV14 to TRBJ2-7; 9 bases are a match to TRBD1. There are 17 residues in the CDR3. With V trimmed by 4 bases and J by 3 bases, 13 bases remained unmatched. Germline-derived CDR1 and CDR2 are SGHDN and FVKESK. CDR3 loop: CASSRNLGTGRIYEQYF. The DNA of the CDR3 is TGTGCCAGCAGCCGCAATCTCGGGACAGGGAGAATCTACGAGCAGTACTTC. The full variable domain, with the rest looked up from reference TRBV14 and TRBJ2-7, is EAGVTQFPSHSVIEKGQTVTLRCDPISGHDNLYWYRRVMGKEIKFLLHFVKESKQDESGMPNNRFLAERTGGTYSTLKVQPAELEDSGVYFCASSRNLGTGRIYEQYFGPGTRLTVT.

V usage is TRBV27 and J usage is TRBJ2-3, with D possibly TRBD2 on 7 matching bases. Germline V CDR1 and CDR2: MNHEY, SMNVEV (reference sequence). There are 16 residues in the CDR3. V was trimmed by 3 bases and J by 0 bases, leaving 13 bases between them. This CDR3 reads CASSFMRGPSTDTQYF. The CDR3 DNA follows: TGTGCCAGCAGTTTTATGCGGGGGCCTAGCACAGATACGCAGTATTTT.

The V call is TRBV5-1, the J call TRBJ2-3; TRBD1 agrees at 8 bases. J gave up 4 bases and V 4 bases, and 8 bases lay outside the gene matches. In germline, CDR1 is SGHRS, CDR2 YFSETQ. CDR3 length equals 15 residues. The CDR3, as DNA: TGCGCCAGCAGCGTCGGACAGGGCTTGGCAGATACGCAGTATTTT. Amino acids: CASSVGQGLADTQYF.

This sequence joins TRBV6-4 and TRBJ2-2; 7 positions match TRBD2. J lost 3 bases, V lost 3 bases, and 1 base had no gene match. From germline, CDR1 is MRHNA and CDR2 SNTAGT. The CDR3 is made up of 14 amino acids. The CDR3 sequence is CASSEGGDTGELFF. The CDR3 DNA is TGTGCCAGCAGTGAGGGGGGGGACACCGGGGAGCTGTTTTTT.

In its sample, this clone ranks as medium-sized. V gene TRBV6-6 combines with J gene TRBJ1-4; the match to TRBD1 covers 8 bases. The V and J ends lost 6 bases and 3 bases, in that order; junction bases with no gene match: 3. The CDR3 runs to 14 residues. Germline CDR1 reads MNHNY; CDR2 reads SVGAGI (reference sequence). The CDR3 reads CASSETGANEKLFF. Here the CDR3 DNA reads TGTGCCAGCAGCGAGACAGGGGCTAATGAAAAACTGTTTTTT.

The rearrangement links TRBV6-6 to TRBJ2-7; D call uncertain. Germline-derived CDR1 and CDR2 are MNHNY and SVGAGI (reference sequence). Trimming removed 2 bases from V and 4 bases from J, with 6 bases in between. CDR3 length equals 12 residues. The CDR3, as DNA: TGTGCCAGCAGTTACAACAATTACGAGCAGTACTTC. As protein: CASSYNNYEQYF.

CDR3 protein: CAGEEEGRGANYGYTF. The CDR3 nucleotides read TGCGCCGGAGAAGAGGAGGGGAGGGGCGCTAACTATGGCTACACCTTC. The chain recombines TRBV4-3 with TRBJ1-2, with D maybe TRBD1 (5 bases). The CDR3 loop spans 16 amino acids. The V gene's germline CDR1 is LGHNA and CDR2 YSLEER. V dropped 11 bases and J dropped 0 bases, with 22 bases sitting between them.

The count of this clone is one. The chain couples TRBV6-6 to TRBJ1-4, with D hard to call. This CDR3 contains 12 residues. The germline V and J ends were trimmed by 6 bases and 8 bases, with 10 bases remaining between them. CDR1 and CDR2 (germline): MNHNY, SVGAGI (reference sequence). The CDR3 is CASRRVEEKLFF. For the CDR3, the DNA is TGTGCCAGCAGACGGGTGGAAGAAAAACTGTTTTTT.

V and J are TRBV25-1 and TRBJ1-2; D may be TRBD1 (5 bases). The CDR3 consists of 14 residues. Trimming left V 2 bases short and J 6 bases short, with 13 bases between. Germline CDR1 and CDR2: MGHDK and SYGVNS. The CDR3, as DNA: TGTGCCAGCAGTGAAAACGTAGGGGTGGATGGCTACACCTTC. This codes for CASSENVGVDGYTF.

The V and J genes are TRBV19 and TRBJ1-2; no definite D call. The germline gives CDR1 LNHDA, CDR2 SQIVND (reference sequence). The CDR3 has 13 residues. V lost 7 bases, J lost 8 bases, and 17 bases lay in between. The CDR3 region has the DNA TGTGCCAGTACGTGGATTGGACTTGGGGGCTACACCTTC. Translating gives CASTWIGLGGYTF.

This clone was seen more than once but under ten times. V gene TRBV4-3 combines with J gene TRBJ2-1, with D unresolved. CDR3 length equals 17 residues. V lost 0 bases and J 0 bases, leaving 12 bases between the germline ends. Germline V lookup: CDR1 LGHNA, CDR2 YSLEER. The CDR3 sequence: CASSQDLESVSYNEQFF. The DNA for the CDR3 is TGCGCCAGCAGCCAAGATCTGGAGTCGGTCTCCTACAATGAGCAGTTCTTC.

The V call is TRBV7-2, the J call TRBJ2-1; D gene ambiguous. Germline CDR1 is SGHTA and CDR2 is FQGNSA. The V end was cut by 5 bases, the J end by 5 bases, with 10 bases between. The CDR3 sequence is 13 residues long. CDR3: CASSPNLDNEQFF. The DNA of the CDR3 is TGTGCCAGCAGCCCTAATCTTGACAATGAGCAGTTCTTC.

This chain uses TRBV29-1 with TRBJ2-7; the D gene is possibly TRBD1 (6 bases). CDR1 SQVTM and CDR2 ANQGSEA come from the germline V gene. CDR3 length: 14 residues. Trimming pared 0 bases from V and 1 base from J, leaving 10 bases between. The CDR3 DNA reads as TGCAGCGTTGAAGAGGGGACAACATCCTACGAGCAGTACTTC. Protein product: CSVEEGTTSYEQYF.

J is TRBJ1-4 and V is TRBV6-1, with 8 positions matching TRBD1. Germline-derived CDR1 and CDR2 are MNHNS and SASEGT. V dropped 0 bases and J dropped 8; count of bases not matched to a gene: 8. The CDR3 contains 16 residues. Written as DNA, the CDR3 is TGTGCCAGCAGTGAAGCGCTGCAGGGGGCAGGAGAAAAACTGTTTTTT. As protein: CASSEALQGAGEKLFF.

This clone was counted once. The rearrangement links TRBV6-6 to TRBJ2-1; D gene ambiguous. CDR3 length: 11 residues. Germline CDR1 MNHNY, CDR2 SVGAGI (reference sequence). V lost 7 bases and J 8 bases, leaving 9 bases between the germline ends. The CDR3 here is CASKRSHEQFF. The CDR3 nucleotides are TGTGCCAGCAAACGGTCCCATGAGCAGTTCTTC.

The rearrangement links TRBV11-2 to TRBJ2-2, with D perhaps TRBD2 (5 bases). In germline, CDR1 is SGHAT, CDR2 FQNNGV. The CDR3 runs 14 residues. V was cut by 3 bases and J by 8 bases, with 13 bases left in between. CDR3 DNA sequence: TGTGCCAGCAGCTTCGGGGTTTATGCTGGGGAGCTGTTTTTT. Amino acid sequence: CASSFGVYAGELFF.